This T cell receptor (beta chain) stems from a study of blood T cell repertoires in COVID-19. CDR1 MNHEY and CDR2 SMNVEV come from the germline V gene (reference sequence). With 6 bases removed from V and 5 bases from J, the gap between germline ends came to 13 bases. The CDR3 contains 13 residues. Original analysis: For nucleated cells, counts were estimated from reference gene primer amplification. Sequenced by immunoSEQ multiplex PCR; TCRdb stores in-frame clones only, minus some. Clone size and the V and J calls come from that table; the DNA yielded D and trimming. In the table there are a few hundred thousand clones, about 83% of which are singletons.

This TCR was recovered from a woman aged 45-59 years with acute or convalescent COVID-19. The V gene is TRBV27, the J gene TRBJ1-2, with no clear D. Source material: peripheral blood. CDR3 residues: CASSPHGEYGYTF. In nucleotides, the CDR3 is TGTGCCAGCAGCCCCCATGGGGAGTATGGCTACACCTTC.